This T cell receptor (beta chain) appears in the sequencing data of a study of cytotoxic CD8 clonotypes in ibrutinib-treated CLL. Generated by immunoSEQ multiplex PCR, the TCRdb table keeps only in-frame clones and is missing some. The sample contains over 30,000 clones, about two thirds of which appear only once. The sequence was obtained from a human donor with chronic lymphocytic leukemia. The sample consisted of PBMCs, taken at disease progression, from a patient treated with ibrutinib.

Here the CDR3 reads CASSRVLGNEQFF. CDR3 sequence (DNA): TGTGCCAGCAGCAGGGTACTGGGGAATGAGCAGTTCTTC. V gene TRBV6-5 combines with J gene TRBJ2-1, with a possible D match to TRBD1 (5 bases). Trimming took off 6 bases at V and 7 bases at J, with 13 bases between the two ends. Germline V lookup: CDR1 MNHEY, CDR2 SVGAGI. The CDR3 has 13 amino acids.